These 10 T cell receptor beta chains originate from one sample sequenced in a study of OX40 agonist ivuxolimab in advanced cancers. The data were produced by immunoSEQ multiplex PCR, yet TCRdb's version contains in-frame clones alone and is incomplete. The sample has 100,000 to 150,000 clones; roughly 90% are singletons. This sample comprised CD4+ or CD8+ T cells sorted from blood, obtained in a trial of the OX40 agonist ivuxolimab. All receptors derive from an adult with an advanced solid tumor such as melanoma, head and neck, liver or kidney cancer.

The chain links TRBV7-2 to TRBJ2-5; the D gene is possibly TRBD1 (5 bases). V lost 5 bases and J lost 1, with 8 bases in between. The CDR3 runs to 13 residues. Germline V gene data show CDR1 as SGHTA and CDR2 as FQGNSA. The CDR3 DNA reads as TGTGCCAGCAGCCCTGGGGCCCAAGAGACCCAGTACTTC. Its translation: CASSPGAQETQYF.

The chain employs TRBV9 and TRBJ2-3, with 7 bases that match TRBD2. The germline V gene has CDR1 SGDLS and CDR2 YYNGEE. The J segment lost 1 base and the V segment lost 0 bases, leaving 8 bases of the junction unmatched. This CDR3 region has 17 residues. The CDR3 bases are TGTGCCAGCAGCGTAGGGGCTAGCGGAGCGGGCACAGATACGCAGTATTTT. This codes for CASSVGASGAGTDTQYF.

The chain has TRBV12-5 and TRBJ1-3, with D hard to call. The V gene's germline CDR1 is LGHNT and CDR2 FRNRAP. Trimming cost V 2 bases and J 3 bases, with 8 bases left between them. CDR3 length equals 14 residues. This CDR3 reads CASGLTHGGNTIYF. The CDR3 nucleotides are TGTGCTAGTGGTTTGACCCACGGTGGAAACACCATATATTTT. The whole variable domain, remainder taken from reference TRBV12-5 and TRBJ1-3, is DARVTQTPRHKVTEMGQEVTMRCQPILGHNTVFWYRQTMMQGLELLAYFRNRAPLDDSGMPKDRFSAEMPDATLATLKIQPSEPRDSAVYFCASGLTHGGNTIYFGEGSWLTVV.

The chain links TRBV29-1 to TRBJ2-3; TRBD1 matches 7 bases. After removal of 4 bases from V and 4 bases from J, the junction contained 2 bases not matched to a gene. The V gene's germline CDR1 is SQVTM and CDR2 ANQGSEA. This CDR3 is 12 amino acids long. The CDR3 here is CSVGQGADTQYF. Written as DNA, the CDR3 is TGCAGCGTTGGACAGGGCGCAGATACGCAGTATTTT.

This chain links TRBV5-1 with TRBJ2-2; TRBD1 might be the D (6 bases). This CDR3 has 16 residues. V was pared by 4 bases and J by 1 base, with 14 bases between. The germline CDR1 and CDR2 sequences are SGHRS and YFSETQ. As DNA, the CDR3 is TGCGCCAGCAGCCTCACCGGGACATTGAACACCGGGGAGCTGTTTTTT. Translating it yields CASSLTGTLNTGELFF. Combining the CDR3 with reference TRBV5-1 and TRBJ2-2 gives the whole variable domain KAGVTQTPRYLIKTRGQQVTLSCSPISGHRSVSWYQQTPGQGLQFLFEYFSETQRNKGNFPGRFSGRQFSNSRSEMNVSTLELGDSALYLCASSLTGTLNTGELFFGEGSRLTVL.

The V call is TRBV6-6, the J call TRBJ1-1; a weak D match, TRBD1 (5 bases). CDR3 length equals 15 residues. Germline-derived CDR1 and CDR2 are MNHNY and SVGAGI (reference sequence). V lost 6 bases to trimming and J lost 1 base, with 15 bases between them. The CDR3 is CASSRNLQGNTEAFF. CDR3 nucleotide sequence: TGTGCCAGCAGCCGGAACCTCCAGGGGAACACTGAAGCTTTCTTT.

The gene calls are TRBV28 and TRBJ2-5; the D gene is possibly TRBD2 (6 bases). CDR3 length equals 14 residues. V gave up 5 bases and J gave up 5 bases, with 15 bases separating them. In germline, CDR1 is MDHEN, CDR2 SYDVKM. The CDR3: CASSPPTSSETQYF. In nucleotides, the CDR3 is TGTGCCAGCAGTCCACCAACTAGCTCGGAGACCCAGTACTTC.

This chain connects TRBV18 to TRBJ2-5, with D possibly being TRBD1 or TRBD2 (5 bases each). The CDR3 has 14 amino acids. Germline V CDR1 and CDR2: KGHSH, LQKENI. V was trimmed by 0 bases and J by 4 bases, leaving 9 bases between them. The CDR3 sequence is CASSPPGRIETQYF. In DNA, the CDR3 is TGTGCCAGCTCACCACCGGGACGAATAGAGACCCAGTACTTC.

In this sample, this clone turned up once. The V and J genes are TRBV7-8 and TRBJ2-3, with 12 bases fitting TRBD2. Germline CDR1 SGHVS, CDR2 FQNEAQ. The CDR3 is 16 amino acids. Germline trimming cut 5 bases from V and 5 bases from J; bases unmatched to any gene: 8. The CDR3 DNA reads as TGTGCCAGCAGCAAGACTAGCGGGAGTTGGGTAGATACGCAGTATTTT. Residues: CASSKTSGSWVDTQYF. Combining the CDR3 with reference TRBV7-8 and TRBJ2-3 gives the whole variable domain GAGVSQSPRYKVAKRGQDVALRCDPISGHVSLFWYQQALGQGPEFLTYFQNEAQLDKSGLPSDRFFAERPEGSVSTLKIQRTQQEDSAVYLCASSKTSGSWVDTQYFGPGTRLTVL.

The chain links TRBV9 to TRBJ2-5; 7 bases fit TRBD2. Germline CDR1 reads SGDLS; CDR2 reads YYNGEE. J was trimmed by 5 bases and V by 0 bases; bases with no gene match: 13. The CDR3 runs to 17 residues. The CDR3 sequence: CASSVGGVGGPRETQYF. In nucleotides, the CDR3 is TGTGCCAGCAGCGTAGGAGGGGTGGGAGGGCCCAGGGAGACCCAGTACTTC.